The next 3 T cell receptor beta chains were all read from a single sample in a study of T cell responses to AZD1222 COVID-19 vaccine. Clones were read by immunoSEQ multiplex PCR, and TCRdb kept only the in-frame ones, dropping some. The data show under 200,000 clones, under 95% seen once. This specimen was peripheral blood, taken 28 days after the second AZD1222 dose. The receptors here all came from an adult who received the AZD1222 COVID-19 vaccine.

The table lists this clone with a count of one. DNA of the CDR3: TGTGCCAGCAGCCCAGGGGACAGGGGAAGGAGTCAGCCCCAGCATTTT. This encodes CASSPGDRGRSQPQHF. The V and J genes are TRBV2 and TRBJ1-5; the match to TRBD1 covers 10 bases. With 6 bases clipped from V and 6 bases from J, the junction kept 11 bases outside the gene matches. CDR1 SNHLY and CDR2 FYNNEI come from the germline V gene. The CDR3 length is 16 residues.

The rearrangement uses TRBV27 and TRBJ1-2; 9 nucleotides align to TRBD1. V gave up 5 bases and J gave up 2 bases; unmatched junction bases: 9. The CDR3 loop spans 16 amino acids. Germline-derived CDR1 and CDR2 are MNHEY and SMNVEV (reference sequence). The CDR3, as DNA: TGTGCCAGCAGTCCGGGGACAGGGCGTCTAAACTATGGCTACACCTTC. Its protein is CASSPGTGRLNYGYTF.

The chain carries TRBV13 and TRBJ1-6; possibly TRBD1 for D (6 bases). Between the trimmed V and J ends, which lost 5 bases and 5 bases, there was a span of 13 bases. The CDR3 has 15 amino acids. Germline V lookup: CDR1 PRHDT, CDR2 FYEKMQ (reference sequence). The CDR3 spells CASSPQGVDNSPLHF. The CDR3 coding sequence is TGTGCCAGCAGCCCACAGGGAGTTGATAATTCACCCCTCCACTTT.